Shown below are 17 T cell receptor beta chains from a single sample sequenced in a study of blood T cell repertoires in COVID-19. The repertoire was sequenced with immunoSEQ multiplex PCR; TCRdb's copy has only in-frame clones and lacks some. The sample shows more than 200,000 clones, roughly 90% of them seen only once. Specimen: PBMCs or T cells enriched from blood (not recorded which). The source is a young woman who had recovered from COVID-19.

CDR3 residues: CASSFQFGGNEQFF. CDR3 DNA: TGTGCCAGCAGCTTTCAGTTCGGGGGTAATGAGCAGTTCTTC. V gene TRBV11-2 combines with J gene TRBJ2-1; possible D gene TRBD2, 6 bases. V was trimmed by 3 bases and J by 7 bases, leaving 13 bases between them. CDR3 length: 14 residues. Per the germline V gene, CDR1 is SGHAT and CDR2 is FQNNGV.

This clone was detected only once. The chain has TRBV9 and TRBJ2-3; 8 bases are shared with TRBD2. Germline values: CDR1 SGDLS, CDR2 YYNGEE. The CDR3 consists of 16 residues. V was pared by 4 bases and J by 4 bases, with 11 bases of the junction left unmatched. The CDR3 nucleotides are TGTGCCAGCAGCTCATTAGCGGGATCGGGTGCAGATACGCAGTATTTT. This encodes CASSSLAGSGADTQYF.

The CDR3 sequence is CASSKGGKNTEAFF. The CDR3, as DNA: TGTGCCAGCAGCAAGGGGGGGAAGAACACTGAAGCTTTCTTT. The chain has TRBV28 and TRBJ1-1, with D maybe TRBD1 (6 bases). Germline-derived CDR1 and CDR2 are MDHEN and SYDVKM. The CDR3 is 14 residues long. V lost 6 bases and J 1 base, leaving 12 bases between the germline ends.

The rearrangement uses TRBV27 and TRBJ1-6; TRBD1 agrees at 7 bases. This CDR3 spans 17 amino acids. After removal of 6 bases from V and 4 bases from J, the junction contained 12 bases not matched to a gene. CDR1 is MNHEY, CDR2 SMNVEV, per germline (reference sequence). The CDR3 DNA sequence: TGTGCCAGCAGCGATTCAGGGACAGCAATATATAATTCACCCCTCCACTTT. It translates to CASSDSGTAIYNSPLHF.

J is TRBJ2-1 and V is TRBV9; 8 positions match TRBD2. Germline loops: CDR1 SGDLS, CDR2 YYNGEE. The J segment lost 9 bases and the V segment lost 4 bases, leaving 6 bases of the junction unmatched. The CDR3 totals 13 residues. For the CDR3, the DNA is TGTGCCAGCAGCACTAGCGGACGGGGTGAGCAGTTCTTC. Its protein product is CASSTSGRGEQFF.

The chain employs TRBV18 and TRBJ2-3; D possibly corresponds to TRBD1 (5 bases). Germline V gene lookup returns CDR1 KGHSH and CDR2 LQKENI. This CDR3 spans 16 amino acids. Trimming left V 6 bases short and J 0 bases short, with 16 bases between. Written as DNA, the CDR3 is TGTGCCAGCTCTGTTACGGACACCCTTAGCACAGATACGCAGTATTTT. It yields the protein CASSVTDTLSTDTQYF.

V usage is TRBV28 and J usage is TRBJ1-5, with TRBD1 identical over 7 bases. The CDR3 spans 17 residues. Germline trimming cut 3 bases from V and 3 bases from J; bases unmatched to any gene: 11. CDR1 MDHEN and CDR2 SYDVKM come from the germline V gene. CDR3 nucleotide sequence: TGTGCCAGCAGTTTCGGGGGGGACAGCTCTTTCAATCAGCCCCAGCATTTT. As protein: CASSFGGDSSFNQPQHF.

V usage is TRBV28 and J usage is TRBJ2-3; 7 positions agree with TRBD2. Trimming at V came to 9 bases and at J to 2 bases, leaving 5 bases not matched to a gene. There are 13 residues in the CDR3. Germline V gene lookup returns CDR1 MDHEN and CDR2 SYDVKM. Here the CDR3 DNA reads TGTGCCAGTTTCGCGGGGGTCACAGATACGCAGTATTTT. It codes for CASFAGVTDTQYF.

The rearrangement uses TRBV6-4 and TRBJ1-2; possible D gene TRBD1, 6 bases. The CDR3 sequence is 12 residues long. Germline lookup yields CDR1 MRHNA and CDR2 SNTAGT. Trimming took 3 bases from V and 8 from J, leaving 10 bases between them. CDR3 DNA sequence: TGTGCCAGCAGTGAGAGGGGGACAGGCTACACCTTC. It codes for CASSERGTGYTF.

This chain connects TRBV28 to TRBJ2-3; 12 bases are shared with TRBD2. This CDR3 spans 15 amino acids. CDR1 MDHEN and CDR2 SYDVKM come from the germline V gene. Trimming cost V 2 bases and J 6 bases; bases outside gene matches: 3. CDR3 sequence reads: CASSLQLAGGDTQYF. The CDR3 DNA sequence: TGTGCCAGCAGTTTACAACTAGCGGGAGGCGATACGCAGTATTTT.

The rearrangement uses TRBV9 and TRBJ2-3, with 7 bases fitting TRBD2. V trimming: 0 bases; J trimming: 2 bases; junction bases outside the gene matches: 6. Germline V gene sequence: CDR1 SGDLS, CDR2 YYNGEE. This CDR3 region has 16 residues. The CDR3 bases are TGTGCCAGCAGCGTAGGAGCGGGACCAAACACAGATACGCAGTATTTT. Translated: CASSVGAGPNTDTQYF.

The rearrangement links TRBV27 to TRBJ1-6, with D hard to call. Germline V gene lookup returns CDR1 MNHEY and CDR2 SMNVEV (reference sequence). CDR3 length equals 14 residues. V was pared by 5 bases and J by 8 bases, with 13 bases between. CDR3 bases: TGTGCCAGCAGTCCCGGAGGCATATATTCACCCCTCCACTTT. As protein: CASSPGGIYSPLHF.

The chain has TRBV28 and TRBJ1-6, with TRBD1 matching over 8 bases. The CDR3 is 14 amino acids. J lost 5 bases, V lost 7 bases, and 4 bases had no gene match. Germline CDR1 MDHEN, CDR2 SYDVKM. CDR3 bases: TGTGCCAGCACCTCGGACAGGGATAATTCACCCCTCCACTTT. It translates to CASTSDRDNSPLHF.

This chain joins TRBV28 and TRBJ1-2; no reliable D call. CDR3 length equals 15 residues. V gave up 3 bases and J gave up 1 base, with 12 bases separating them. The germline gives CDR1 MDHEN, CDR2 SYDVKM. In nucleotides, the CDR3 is TGTGCCAGCAGTTTGGTCAAACCGAGTAACTATGGCTACACCTTC. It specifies CASSLVKPSNYGYTF.

This chain's CDR3 is CATSRDSLAGGRDEQFF. The CDR3 DNA reads TGTGCCACCAGCAGAGATAGTCTAGCGGGAGGGCGGGATGAGCAGTTCTTC. This chain joins TRBV15 and TRBJ2-1, with TRBD2 identical over 12 bases. The junction had 8 bases not matched to a gene; V was cut back by 0 bases and J by 8 bases. The CDR3 sequence is 17 residues long. Germline V CDR1 and CDR2: LNHNV, YYDKDF (reference sequence).

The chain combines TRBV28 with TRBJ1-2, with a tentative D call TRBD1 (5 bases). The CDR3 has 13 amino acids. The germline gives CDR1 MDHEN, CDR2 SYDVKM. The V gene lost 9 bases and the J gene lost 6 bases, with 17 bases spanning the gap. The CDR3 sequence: CASIRAGVHGYTF. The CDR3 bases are TGTGCCAGTATAAGGGCGGGGGTCCATGGCTACACCTTC.

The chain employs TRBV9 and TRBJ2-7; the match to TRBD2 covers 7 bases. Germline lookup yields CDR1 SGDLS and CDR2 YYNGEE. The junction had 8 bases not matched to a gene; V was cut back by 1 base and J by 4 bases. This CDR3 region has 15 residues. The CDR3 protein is CASSVRPGREYEQYF. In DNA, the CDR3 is TGTGCCAGCAGCGTACGCCCAGGGAGGGAATACGAGCAGTACTTC.